The 10 T cell receptor beta chains listed next were all sequenced from one sample in a study of blood T cell repertoires in COVID-19. Some clones are missing from TCRdb's copy, which holds only in-frame ones; the method was immunoSEQ multiplex PCR. The top ten hold around 1.3% of the sample, which has a few hundred thousand clones, around 87% seen once. The material sequenced was PBMCs or T cells enriched from blood (not recorded which). Receptor source: a young man who had recovered from COVID-19.

This clone has only a few counts. This chain uses TRBV19 with TRBJ1-5; 10 bases are a match to TRBD1. The trim removed 4 bases at V and 0 bases at J, leaving 9 bases unmatched. The CDR3 contains 18 residues. The germline V gene encodes CDR1 LNHDA and CDR2 SQIVND (reference sequence). Written as DNA, the CDR3 is TGTGCCAGTAGTACGACAGGGGGCGCGGGGGTTAGCAATCAGCCCCAGCATTTT. This translates into CASSTTGGAGVSNQPQHF.

The chain combines TRBV25-1 with TRBJ1-2; D not resolved. The length of the CDR3 is 15 residues. Trimming removed 1 base at V and 4 bases at J, with 13 bases between. Germline loops: CDR1 MGHDK, CDR2 SYGVNS. The CDR3 is CASSELGRNSYGYTF. In DNA, the CDR3 is TGTGCCAGCAGTGAATTGGGCAGAAACTCCTATGGCTACACCTTC.

The rearrangement uses TRBV9 and TRBJ1-1; no reliable D call. Trimming cost V 1 base and J 0 bases, with 10 bases left between them. CDR1 SGDLS and CDR2 YYNGEE come from the germline V gene. CDR3 length equals 15 residues. The CDR3 sequence: CASSVLTQMNTEAFF. In DNA, the CDR3 is TGTGCCAGCAGCGTACTGACACAGATGAACACTGAAGCTTTCTTT.

The chain has TRBV12-3 or TRBV12-4 and TRBJ1-5; D not certain. V lost 5 bases and J 11 bases, leaving 13 bases between the germline ends. This CDR3 has 12 residues. CDR3 bases: TGTGCCAGCAGTCAACAGCTACCGGCCCAGCATTTT. Translating it yields CASSQQLPAQHF.

The rearrangement links TRBV2 to TRBJ1-1; 9 bases fit TRBD1. V shed 0 bases and J 5 bases; nucleotides not matched to a gene: 4. The CDR3 extends over 15 amino acids. Germline CDR1 and CDR2: SNHLY and FYNNEI. In DNA, the CDR3 is TGTGCCAGCAGTGAAGCCGGGACAGGGTGGACTGAAGCTTTCTTT. This codes for CASSEAGTGWTEAFF. Together with reference TRBV2 and TRBJ1-1, the CDR3 gives the full variable domain: EPEVTQTPSHQVTQMGQEVILRCVPISNHLYFYWYRQILGQKVEFLVSFYNNEISEKSEIFDDQFSVERPDGSNFTLKIRSTKLEDSAMYFCASSEAGTGWTEAFFGQGTRLTVV.

The genes are TRBV7-2 and TRBJ2-5, with 7 bases lining up with TRBD2. CDR3 length equals 15 residues. The V gene end was trimmed by 6 bases and the J gene end by 4 bases; junction bases not matched to a gene: 11. Germline V gene sequence: CDR1 SGHTA, CDR2 FQGNSA. The CDR3 bases are TGTGCCAGCAGAGATACCTGGGGGGGAGTAGAGACCCAGTACTTC. Its translation is CASRDTWGGVETQYF. Filled out from reference TRBV7-2 and TRBJ2-5, the complete variable domain reads GAGVSQSPSNKVTEKGKDVELRCDPISGHTALYWYRQSLGQGLEFLIYFQGNSAPDKSGLPSDRFSAERTGGSVSTLTIQRTQQEDSAVYLCASRDTWGGVETQYFGPGTRLLVL.

The rearrangement uses TRBV2 and TRBJ1-6, with TRBD1 matching 8 bases. CDR1 and CDR2 from the germline V gene are SNHLY and FYNNEI. CDR3 length: 15 amino acids. With 6 bases clipped from V and 8 bases from J, the junction kept 9 bases outside the gene matches. DNA of the CDR3: TGTGCCAGCAGGAGGGTCCCGACAGGGGATTCACCCCTCCACTTT. Amino acids: CASRRVPTGDSPLHF.

This chain uses TRBV4-1 with TRBJ2-2, with 8 bases aligning to TRBD2. Germline V CDR1 and CDR2: MGHRA, YSYEKL. The CDR3 spans 17 residues. J was trimmed by 5 bases and V by 4 bases; bases with no gene match: 12. The CDR3 region is CASSPSPGTSLTGELFF. DNA of the CDR3: TGCGCCAGCAGCCCCTCGCCCGGGACTAGTTTAACCGGGGAGCTGTTTTTT.

The V call is TRBV30, the J call TRBJ1-2; 7 bases map to TRBD1. V trimming: 2 bases; J trimming: 7 bases; junction bases outside the gene matches: 7. Germline assignment: CDR1 GTSNPN and CDR2 SVGIG (reference sequence). The CDR3 is 13 residues long. CDR3 in DNA: TGTGCCTGGAGTCTACAGGGGCTGGGTGGCTACACCTTC. It encodes CAWSLQGLGGYTF.

The chain joins TRBV6-2 or TRBV6-3 to TRBJ2-7, with D perhaps TRBD1 (6 bases). The CDR3 consists of 16 residues. Germline values: CDR1 MNHEY, CDR2 SVGEGT. The V and J ends lost 0 bases and 1 base respectively, with 13 bases between them. CDR3 bases: TGTGCCAGCAGTTACTCCCACAGGGACCGATCCTACGAGCAGTACTTC. Translating gives CASSYSHRDRSYEQYF.